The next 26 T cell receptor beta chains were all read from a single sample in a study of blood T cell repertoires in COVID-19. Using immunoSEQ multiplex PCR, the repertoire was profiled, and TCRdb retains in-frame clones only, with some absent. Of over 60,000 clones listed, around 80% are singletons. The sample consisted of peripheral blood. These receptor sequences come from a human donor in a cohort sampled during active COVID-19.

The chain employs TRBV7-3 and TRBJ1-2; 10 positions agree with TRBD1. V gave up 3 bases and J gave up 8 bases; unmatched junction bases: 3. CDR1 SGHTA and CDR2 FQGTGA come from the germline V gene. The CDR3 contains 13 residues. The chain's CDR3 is CASSFGTGDGYTF. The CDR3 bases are TGTGCCAGCAGCTTCGGGACAGGGGACGGCTACACCTTC.

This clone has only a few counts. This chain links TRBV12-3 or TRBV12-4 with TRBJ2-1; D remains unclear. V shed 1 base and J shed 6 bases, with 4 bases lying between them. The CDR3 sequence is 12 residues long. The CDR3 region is CASSLGSNEQFF. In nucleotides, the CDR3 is TGTGCCAGCAGTTTAGGTAGCAATGAGCAGTTCTTC.

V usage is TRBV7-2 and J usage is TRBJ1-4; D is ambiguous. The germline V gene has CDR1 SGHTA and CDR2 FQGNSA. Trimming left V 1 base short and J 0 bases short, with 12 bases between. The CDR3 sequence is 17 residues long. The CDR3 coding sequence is TGTGCCAGCAGCTTAGACAGTAGCGTTGCAACTAATGAAAAACTGTTTTTT. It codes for CASSLDSSVATNEKLFF.

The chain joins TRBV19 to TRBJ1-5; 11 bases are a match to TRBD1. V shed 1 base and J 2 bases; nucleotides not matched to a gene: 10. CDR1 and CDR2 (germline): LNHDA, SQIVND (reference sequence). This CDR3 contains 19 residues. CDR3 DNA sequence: TGTGCCAGTAGTATAGTCCGGACAGGGGGCGCGGGCGGCAATCAGCCCCAGCATTTT. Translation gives CASSIVRTGGAGGNQPQHF.

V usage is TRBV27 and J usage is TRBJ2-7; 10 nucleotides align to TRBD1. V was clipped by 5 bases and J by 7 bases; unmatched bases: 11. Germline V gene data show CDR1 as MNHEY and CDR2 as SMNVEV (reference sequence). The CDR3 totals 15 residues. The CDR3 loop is CASSDRDRGSEEQYF. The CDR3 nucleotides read TGTGCCAGCAGTGACCGGGACAGGGGATCGGAGGAGCAGTACTTC.

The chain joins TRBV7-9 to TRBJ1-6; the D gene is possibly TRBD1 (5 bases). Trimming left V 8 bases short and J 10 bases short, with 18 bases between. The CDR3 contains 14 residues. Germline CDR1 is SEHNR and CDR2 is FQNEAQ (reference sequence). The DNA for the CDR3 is TGTGCCAGCGGAGAGGAGGGGAACTTCTCACCCCTCCACTTT. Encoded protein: CASGEEGNFSPLHF.

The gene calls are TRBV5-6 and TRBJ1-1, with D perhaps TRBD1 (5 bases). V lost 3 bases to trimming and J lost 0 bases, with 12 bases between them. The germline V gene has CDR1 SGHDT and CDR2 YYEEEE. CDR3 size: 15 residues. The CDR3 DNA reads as TGTGCCAGCAGCTATAAGCGGGGGTTGAACACTGAAGCTTTCTTT. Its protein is CASSYKRGLNTEAFF. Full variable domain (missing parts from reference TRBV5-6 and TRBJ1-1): DAGVTQSPTHLIKTRGQQVTLRCSPKSGHDTVSWYQQALGQGPQFIFQYYEEEERQRGNFPDRFSGHQFPNYSSELNVNALLLGDSALYLCASSYKRGLNTEAFFGQGTRLTVV.

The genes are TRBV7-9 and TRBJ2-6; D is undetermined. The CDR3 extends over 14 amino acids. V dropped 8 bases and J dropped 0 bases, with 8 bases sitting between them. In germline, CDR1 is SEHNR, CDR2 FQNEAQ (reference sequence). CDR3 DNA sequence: TGTGCCAGCTCTCCTATCTCTGGGGCCAACGTCCTGACTTTC. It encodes CASSPISGANVLTF.

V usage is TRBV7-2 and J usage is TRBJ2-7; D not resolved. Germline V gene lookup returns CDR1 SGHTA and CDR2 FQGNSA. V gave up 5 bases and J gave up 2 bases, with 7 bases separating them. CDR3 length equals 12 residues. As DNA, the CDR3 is TGTGCCAGCAGCGGAACAGCCTACGAGCAGTACTTC. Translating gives CASSGTAYEQYF.

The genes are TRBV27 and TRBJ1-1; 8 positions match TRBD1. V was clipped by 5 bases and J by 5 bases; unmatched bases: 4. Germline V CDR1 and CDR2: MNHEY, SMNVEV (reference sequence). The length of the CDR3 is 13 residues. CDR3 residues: CASSQTGATEAFF. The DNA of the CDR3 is TGTGCCAGCAGTCAGACAGGGGCTACTGAAGCTTTCTTT.

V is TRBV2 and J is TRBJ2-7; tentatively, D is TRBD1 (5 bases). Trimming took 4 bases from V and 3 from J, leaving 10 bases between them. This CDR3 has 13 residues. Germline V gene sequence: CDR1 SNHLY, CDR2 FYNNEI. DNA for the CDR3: TGTGCCAGCAGTGCTGGGGCATACTACGAGCAGTACTTC. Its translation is CASSAGAYYEQYF. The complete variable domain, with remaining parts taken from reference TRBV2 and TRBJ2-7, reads EPEVTQTPSHQVTQMGQEVILRCVPISNHLYFYWYRQILGQKVEFLVSFYNNEISEKSEIFDDQFSVERPDGSNFTLKIRSTKLEDSAMYFCASSAGAYYEQYFGPGTRLTVT.

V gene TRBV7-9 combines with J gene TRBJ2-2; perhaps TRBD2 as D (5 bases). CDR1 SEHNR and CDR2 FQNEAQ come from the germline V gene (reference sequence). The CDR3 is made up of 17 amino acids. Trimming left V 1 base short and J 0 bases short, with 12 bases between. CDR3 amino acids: CASSLGRSQANTGELFF. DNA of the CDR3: TGTGCCAGCAGCTTAGGGAGGTCGCAGGCGAACACCGGGGAGCTGTTTTTT.

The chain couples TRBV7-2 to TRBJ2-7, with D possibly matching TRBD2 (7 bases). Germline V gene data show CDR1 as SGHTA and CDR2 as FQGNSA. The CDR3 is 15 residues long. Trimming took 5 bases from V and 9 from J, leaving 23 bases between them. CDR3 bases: TGTGCCAGCAGCGAGGACGGCGGGGGCTCAAAACGGCAGTACTTC. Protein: CASSEDGGGSKRQYF.

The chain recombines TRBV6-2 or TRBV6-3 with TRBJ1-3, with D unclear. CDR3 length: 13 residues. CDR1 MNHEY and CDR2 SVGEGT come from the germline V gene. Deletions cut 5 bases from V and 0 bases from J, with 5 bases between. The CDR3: CASSPSSGNTIYF. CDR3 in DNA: TGTGCCAGCAGTCCCTCCTCTGGAAACACCATATATTTT.

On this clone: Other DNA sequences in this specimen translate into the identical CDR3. The CDR3 sequence is CAWSRDRQETQYF. As DNA, the CDR3 is TGTGCCTGGAGCCGGGACAGGCAAGAGACCCAGTACTTC. This rearrangement joins TRBV30 to TRBJ2-5; the match to TRBD1 covers 8 bases. The CDR3 loop spans 13 amino acids. Trimming took 3 bases from V and 2 from J; bases not matched to a gene: 2. Germline CDR1 reads GTSNPN; CDR2 reads SVGIG (reference sequence). The full variable domain, completed using reference TRBV30 and TRBJ2-5, is SQTIHQWPATLVQPVGSPLSLECTVEGTSNPNLYWYRQAAGRGLQLLFYSVGIGQISSEVPQNLSASRPQDRQFILSSKKLLLSDSGFYLCAWSRDRQETQYFGPGTRLLVL.

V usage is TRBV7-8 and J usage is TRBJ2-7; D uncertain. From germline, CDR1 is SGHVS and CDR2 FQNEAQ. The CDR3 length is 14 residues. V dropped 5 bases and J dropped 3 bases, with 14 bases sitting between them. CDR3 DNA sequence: TGTGCCAGCAGCCAGCCAACCTTAAACTACGAGCAGTACTTC. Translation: CASSQPTLNYEQYF.

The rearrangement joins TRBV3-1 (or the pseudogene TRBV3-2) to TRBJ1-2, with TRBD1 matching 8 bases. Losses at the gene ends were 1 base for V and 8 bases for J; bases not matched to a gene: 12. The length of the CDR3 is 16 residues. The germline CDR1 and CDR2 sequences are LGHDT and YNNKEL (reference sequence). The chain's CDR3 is CASSQVLGTGSGGYTF. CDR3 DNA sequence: TGTGCCAGCAGCCAAGTCCTCGGGACAGGCAGCGGGGGCTACACCTTC.

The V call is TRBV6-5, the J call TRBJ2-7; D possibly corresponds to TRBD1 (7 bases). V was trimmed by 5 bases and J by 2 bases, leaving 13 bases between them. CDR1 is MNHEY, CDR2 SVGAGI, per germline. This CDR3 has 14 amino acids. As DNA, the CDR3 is TGTGCCAGCAGTCTCCAGGGGGGCCCCTACGAGCAGTACTTC. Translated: CASSLQGGPYEQYF.

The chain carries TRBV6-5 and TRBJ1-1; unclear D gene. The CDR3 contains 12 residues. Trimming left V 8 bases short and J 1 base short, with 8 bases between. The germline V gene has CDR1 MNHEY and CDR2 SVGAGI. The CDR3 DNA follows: TGTGCCAGCGGGAGGAGGAACACTGAAGCTTTCTTT. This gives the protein CASGRRNTEAFF.

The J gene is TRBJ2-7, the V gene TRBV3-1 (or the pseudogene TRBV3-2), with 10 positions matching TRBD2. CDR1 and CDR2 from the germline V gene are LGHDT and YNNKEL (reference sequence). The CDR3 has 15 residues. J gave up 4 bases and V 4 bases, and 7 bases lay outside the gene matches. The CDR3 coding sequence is TGTGCCAGCAGCCCATCTAGCGGGGGAAGGTACGAGCAGTACTTC. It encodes CASSPSSGGRYEQYF.

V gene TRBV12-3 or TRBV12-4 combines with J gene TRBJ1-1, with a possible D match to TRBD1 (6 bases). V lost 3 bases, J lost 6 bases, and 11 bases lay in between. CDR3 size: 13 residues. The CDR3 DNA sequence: TGTGCCAGCAGTTTTTACAGGGCCCCTGAAGCTTTCTTT. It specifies CASSFYRAPEAFF.

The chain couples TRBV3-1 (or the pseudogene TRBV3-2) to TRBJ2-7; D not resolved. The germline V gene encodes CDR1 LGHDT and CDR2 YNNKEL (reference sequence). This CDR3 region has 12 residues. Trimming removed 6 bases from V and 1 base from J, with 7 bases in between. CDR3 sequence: CASSSESYEQYF. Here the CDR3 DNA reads TGTGCCAGCAGTTCCGAGTCCTACGAGCAGTACTTC.

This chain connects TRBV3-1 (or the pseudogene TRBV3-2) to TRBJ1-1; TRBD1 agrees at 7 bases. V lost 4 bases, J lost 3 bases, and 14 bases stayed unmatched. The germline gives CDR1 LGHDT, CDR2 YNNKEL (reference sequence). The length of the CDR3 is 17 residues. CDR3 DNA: TGTGCCAGCAGCCGCCAAAAGCTCGGACAGGAGGACACTGAAGCTTTCTTT. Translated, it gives CASSRQKLGQEDTEAFF.

The CDR3 loop is CAWSVSLSSYEQYF. The DNA of the CDR3 is TGTGCCTGGAGTGTAAGCCTAAGCTCCTACGAGCAGTACTTC. V gene TRBV30 combines with J gene TRBJ2-7; D gene ambiguous. Germline assignment: CDR1 GTSNPN and CDR2 SVGIG (reference sequence). V shed 0 bases and J shed 0 bases, with 9 bases lying between them. This CDR3 spans 14 amino acids.

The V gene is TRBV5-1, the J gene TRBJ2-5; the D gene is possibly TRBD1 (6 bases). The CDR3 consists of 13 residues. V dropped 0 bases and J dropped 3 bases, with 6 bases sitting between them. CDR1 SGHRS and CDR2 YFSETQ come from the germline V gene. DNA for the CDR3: TGCGCCAGCAGCTTGGAGGGGGAAGAGACCCAGTACTTC. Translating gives CASSLEGEETQYF. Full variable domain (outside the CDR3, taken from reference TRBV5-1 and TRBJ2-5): KAGVTQTPRYLIKTRGQQVTLSCSPISGHRSVSWYQQTPGQGLQFLFEYFSETQRNKGNFPGRFSGRQFSNSRSEMNVSTLELGDSALYLCASSLEGEETQYFGPGTRLLVL.

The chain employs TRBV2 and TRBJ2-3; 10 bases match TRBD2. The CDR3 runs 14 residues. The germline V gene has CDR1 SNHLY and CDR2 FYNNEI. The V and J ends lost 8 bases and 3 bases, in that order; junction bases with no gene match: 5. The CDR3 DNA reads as TGTGCCAGCCGAGCGGGGGGGGAGACAGATACGCAGTATTTT. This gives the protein CASRAGGETDTQYF.